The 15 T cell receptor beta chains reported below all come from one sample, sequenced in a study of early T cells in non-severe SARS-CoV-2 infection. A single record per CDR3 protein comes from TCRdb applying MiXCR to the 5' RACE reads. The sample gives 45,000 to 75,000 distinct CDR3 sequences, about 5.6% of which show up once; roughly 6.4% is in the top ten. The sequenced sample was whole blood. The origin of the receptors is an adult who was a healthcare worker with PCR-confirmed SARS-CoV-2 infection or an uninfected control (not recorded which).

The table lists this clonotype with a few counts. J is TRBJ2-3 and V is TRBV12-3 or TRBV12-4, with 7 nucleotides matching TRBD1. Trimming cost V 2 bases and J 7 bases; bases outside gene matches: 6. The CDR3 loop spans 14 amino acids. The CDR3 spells CASSLPQGVNTQYF. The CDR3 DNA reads TGTGCCAGCAGTTTACCGCAGGGGGTCAATACGCAGTATTTT.

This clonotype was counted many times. The CDR3 loop is CAWSRRERDTQYF. The CDR3 DNA follows: TGTGCCTGGAGTCGTCGCGAACGGGATACGCAGTATTTT. The chain couples TRBV30 to TRBJ2-3; D remains ambiguous. CDR1 and CDR2 from the germline V gene are GTSNPN and SVGIG (reference sequence). This CDR3 region has 13 residues. V was cut by 2 bases and J by 6 bases, with 12 bases left in between. Together with reference TRBV30 and TRBJ2-3, the CDR3 gives the full variable domain: SQTIHQWPATLVQPVGSPLSLECTVEGTSNPNLYWYRQAAGRGLQLLFYSVGIGQISSEVPQNLSASRPQDRQFILSSKKLLLSDSGFYLCAWSRRERDTQYFGPGTRLTVL.

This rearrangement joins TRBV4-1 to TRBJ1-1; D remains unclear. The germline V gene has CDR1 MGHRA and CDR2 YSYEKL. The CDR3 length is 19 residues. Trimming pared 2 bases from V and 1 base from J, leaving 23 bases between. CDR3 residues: CASSQHIVQAESQNTEAFF. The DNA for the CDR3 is TGCGCCAGCAGCCAACACATTGTCCAGGCGGAGTCCCAGAACACTGAAGCTTTCTTT.

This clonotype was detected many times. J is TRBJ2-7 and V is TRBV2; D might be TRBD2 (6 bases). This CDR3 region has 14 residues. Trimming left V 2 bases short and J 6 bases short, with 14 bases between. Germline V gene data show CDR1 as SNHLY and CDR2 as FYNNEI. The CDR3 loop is CASSERAGPLEQYF. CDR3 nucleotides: TGTGCCAGCAGTGAACGGGCGGGGCCTCTCGAGCAGTACTTC.

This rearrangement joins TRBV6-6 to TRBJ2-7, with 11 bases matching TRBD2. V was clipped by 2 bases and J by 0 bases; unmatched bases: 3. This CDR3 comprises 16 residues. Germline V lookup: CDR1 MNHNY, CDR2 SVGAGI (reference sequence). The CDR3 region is CASSYVLAGVSYEQYF. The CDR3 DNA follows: TGTGCCAGCAGTTACGTACTAGCGGGGGTCTCCTACGAGCAGTACTTC.

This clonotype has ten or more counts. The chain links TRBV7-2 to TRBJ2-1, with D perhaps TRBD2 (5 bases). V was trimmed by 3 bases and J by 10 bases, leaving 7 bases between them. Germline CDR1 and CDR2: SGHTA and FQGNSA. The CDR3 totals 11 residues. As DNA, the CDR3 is TGTGCCAGCAGCTTCGTAGCGGAGCAGTTCTTC. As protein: CASSFVAEQFF.

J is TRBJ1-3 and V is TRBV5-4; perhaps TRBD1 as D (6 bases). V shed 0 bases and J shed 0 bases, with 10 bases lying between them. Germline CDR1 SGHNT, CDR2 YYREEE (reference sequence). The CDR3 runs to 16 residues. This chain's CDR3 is CASSLGGPSSGNTIYF. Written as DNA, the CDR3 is TGTGCCAGCAGCTTGGGGGGGCCCAGCTCTGGAAACACCATATATTTT.

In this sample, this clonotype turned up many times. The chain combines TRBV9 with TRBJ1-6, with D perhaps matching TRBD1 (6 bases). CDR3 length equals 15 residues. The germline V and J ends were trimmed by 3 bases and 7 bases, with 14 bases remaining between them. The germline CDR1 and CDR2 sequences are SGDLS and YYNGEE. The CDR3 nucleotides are TGTGCCAGCAGCGCTCCGGGACAAGTCAATTCACCCCTCCACTTT. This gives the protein CASSAPGQVNSPLHF.

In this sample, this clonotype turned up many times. CDR3 coding DNA: TGCAGCGCCCGACAGGGGACCACTGAAGCTTTCTTT. Protein product: CSARQGTTEAFF. The chain couples TRBV29-1 to TRBJ1-1; 8 bases are shared with TRBD1. The ends lost 7 bases at V and 4 bases at J; junction bases unmatched: 5. Germline V gene sequence: CDR1 SQVTM, CDR2 ANQGSEA. This CDR3 comprises 12 residues.

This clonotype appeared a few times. The CDR3 loop reads CSASPGTSTDTQYF. The CDR3 bases are TGCAGCGCAAGCCCCGGGACTTCCACAGATACGCAGTATTTT. The chain is built from TRBV29-1 and TRBJ2-3, with D perhaps matching TRBD2 (6 bases). Trimming took off 7 bases at V and 2 bases at J, with 16 bases between the two ends. The CDR3 loop spans 14 amino acids. CDR1 is SQVTM, CDR2 ANQGSEA, per germline.

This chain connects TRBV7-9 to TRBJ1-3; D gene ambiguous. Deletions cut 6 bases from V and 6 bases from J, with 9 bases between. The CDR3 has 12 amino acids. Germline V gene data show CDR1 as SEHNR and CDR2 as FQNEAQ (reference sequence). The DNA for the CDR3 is TGTGCCAGCAGTCCTGCTGAAAACACCATATATTTT. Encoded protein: CASSPAENTIYF.

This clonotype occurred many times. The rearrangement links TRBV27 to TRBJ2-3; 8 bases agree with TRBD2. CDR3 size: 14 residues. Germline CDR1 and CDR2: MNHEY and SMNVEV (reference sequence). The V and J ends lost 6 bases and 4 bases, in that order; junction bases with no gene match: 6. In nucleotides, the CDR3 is TGTGCCAGCAGGGTCGGGAGGGTCGCAGATACGCAGTATTTT. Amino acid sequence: CASRVGRVADTQYF.

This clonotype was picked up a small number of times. The CDR3 nucleotides read TGTGCCAGCAGTTCCCACGGGCAGGGTGTGGAAAAACTGTTTTTT. It translates to CASSSHGQGVEKLFF. The J gene is TRBJ1-4, the V gene TRBV12-3 or TRBV12-4; maybe TRBD1 (5 bases). The CDR3 is 15 residues long. Trimming removed 4 bases at V and 8 bases at J, with 17 bases between.

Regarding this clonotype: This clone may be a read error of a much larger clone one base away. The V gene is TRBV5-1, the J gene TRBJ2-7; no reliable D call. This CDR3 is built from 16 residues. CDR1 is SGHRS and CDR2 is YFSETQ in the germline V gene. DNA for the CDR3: TGCGCCAGCATCTTGGCAGGAGTCCCCCTACTGAATGAGCAGTACTTC. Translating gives CASILAGVPLLNEQYF.

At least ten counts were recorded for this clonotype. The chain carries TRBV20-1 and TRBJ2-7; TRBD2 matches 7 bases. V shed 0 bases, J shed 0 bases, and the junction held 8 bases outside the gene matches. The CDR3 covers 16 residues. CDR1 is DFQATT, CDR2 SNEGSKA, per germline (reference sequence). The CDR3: CSARDPRRGNSYEQYF. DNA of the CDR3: TGCAGTGCTAGAGATCCGAGGCGGGGGAACTCCTACGAGCAGTACTTC.